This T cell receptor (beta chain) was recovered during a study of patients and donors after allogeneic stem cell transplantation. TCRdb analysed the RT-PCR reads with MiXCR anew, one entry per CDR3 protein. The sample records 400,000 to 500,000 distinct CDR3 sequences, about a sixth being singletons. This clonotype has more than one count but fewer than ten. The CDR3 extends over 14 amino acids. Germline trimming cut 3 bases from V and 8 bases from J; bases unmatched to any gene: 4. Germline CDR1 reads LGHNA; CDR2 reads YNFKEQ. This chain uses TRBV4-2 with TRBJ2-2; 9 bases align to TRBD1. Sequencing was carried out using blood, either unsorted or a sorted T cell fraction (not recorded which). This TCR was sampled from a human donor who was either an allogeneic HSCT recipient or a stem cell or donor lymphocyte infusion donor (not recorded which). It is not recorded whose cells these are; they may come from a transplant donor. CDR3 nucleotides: TGTGCCAGCAGCCAGCCGACAGGGGGAGGGGAGCTGTTTTTT. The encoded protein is CASSQPTGGGELFF.